These 31 T cell receptor beta chains were all obtained from the same sample, sequenced in a study of control samples from healthy donors and cancer patients. TCRdb's copy holds only in-frame clones and misses some; the assay was immunoSEQ multiplex PCR. The sample carries 140,000 to 150,000 clones, roughly 89% recorded once. Material for sequencing was blood. All receptors derive from a man aged 25-45 years in good health.

This chain connects TRBV6-5 to TRBJ2-7; D is uncertain. The CDR3 is 14 residues long. Germline values: CDR1 MNHEY, CDR2 SVGAGI. V was clipped by 0 bases and J by 2 bases, with 8 bases between them. The CDR3 protein is CASSYSSITYEQYF. The CDR3, as DNA: TGTGCCAGCAGTTACTCATCAATTACCTACGAGCAGTACTTC.

V gene TRBV29-1 combines with J gene TRBJ1-5; 8 bases are shared with TRBD1. Germline V lookup: CDR1 SQVTM, CDR2 ANQGSEA. CDR3 length equals 13 residues. Germline trimming cut 5 bases from V and 11 bases from J; bases unmatched to any gene: 11. Here the CDR3 DNA reads TGCAGCGTTCTCGACAGGGGCTTTCGGGCCCAGCATTTT. Its translation: CSVLDRGFRAQHF.

The chain links TRBV6-5 to TRBJ1-4, with D perhaps matching TRBD1 (5 bases). CDR3 length equals 13 residues. Trimming removed 6 bases from V and 6 bases from J, with 11 bases in between. CDR1 is MNHEY and CDR2 is SVGAGI in the germline V gene. The CDR3 region has the DNA TGTGCCAGCAGAGCTCGGGGCGATGAAAAACTGTTTTTT. Residues: CASRARGDEKLFF.

This chain connects TRBV7-2 to TRBJ1-1; D gene unclear. There are 13 residues in the CDR3. V was clipped by 8 bases and J by 1 base, with 11 bases between them. CDR1 is SGHTA and CDR2 is FQGNSA in the germline V gene. DNA of the CDR3: TGTGCCAGCGGAATAATGGGGAACACTGAAGCTTTCTTT. Translating gives CASGIMGNTEAFF. Based on the CDR3 plus reference TRBV7-2 and TRBJ1-1, the full variable domain is GAGVSQSPSNKVTEKGKDVELRCDPISGHTALYWYRQSLGQGLEFLIYFQGNSAPDKSGLPSDRFSAERTGGSVSTLTIQRTQQEDSAVYLCASGIMGNTEAFFGQGTRLTVV.

The V call is TRBV4-3, the J call TRBJ2-1; D possibly corresponds to TRBD2 (6 bases). CDR1 and CDR2 (germline): LGHNA, YSLEER. The CDR3 totals 14 residues. V lost 6 bases to trimming and J lost 4 bases, with 13 bases between them. The CDR3 sequence is CASRPGLNYNEQFF. The CDR3 DNA reads as TGCGCCAGCAGACCGGGACTCAATTACAATGAGCAGTTCTTC.

This chain links TRBV19 with TRBJ2-1, with 11 bases matching TRBD2. The J segment lost 6 bases and the V segment lost 3 bases, leaving 16 bases of the junction unmatched. Per germline, CDR1 LNHDA and CDR2 SQIVND (reference sequence). The CDR3 runs 19 residues. In DNA, the CDR3 is TGTGCCAGTAGTATCTACGGGGGGAAACTAGCGGGGGTCCGCAATGAGCAGTTCTTC. The encoded protein is CASSIYGGKLAGVRNEQFF.

This chain links TRBV5-1 with TRBJ1-3; D might be TRBD1 (5 bases). The CDR3 has 17 amino acids. V lost 0 bases, J lost 1 base, and 14 bases lay in between. The germline V gene encodes CDR1 SGHRS and CDR2 YFSETQ. The CDR3 DNA reads as TGCGCCAGCAGCTTGGCCGGGTGGGGCGGGTCTGGAAACACCATATATTTT. Protein: CASSLAGWGGSGNTIYF.

This chain connects TRBV6-2 or TRBV6-3 to TRBJ1-4; D unclear. The CDR3 consists of 13 residues. CDR1 MNHEY and CDR2 SVGEGT come from the germline V gene. The germline V and J ends were trimmed by 4 bases and 11 bases, with 14 bases remaining between them. CDR3 in amino acids: CASSLLTRPKLFF. CDR3 nucleotide sequence: TGTGCCAGCAGTTTGTTGACACGACCGAAACTGTTTTTT.

This chain links TRBV11-2 with TRBJ1-2, with D tentatively TRBD1 (6 bases). The V gene's germline CDR1 is SGHAT and CDR2 FQNNGV. The V end was cut by 5 bases, the J end by 6 bases, with 22 bases between. This CDR3 has 16 residues. CDR3 loop: CASSPTSTGRRHGYTF. The CDR3 bases are TGTGCCAGCAGCCCTACCTCCACAGGGAGGAGGCATGGCTACACCTTC. The variable domain in full, completed from reference TRBV11-2 and TRBJ1-2, reads EAGVAQSPRYKIIEKRQSVAFWCNPISGHATLYWYQQILGQGPKLLIQFQNNGVVDDSQLPKDRFSAERLKGVDSTLKIQPAKLEDSAVYLCASSPTSTGRRHGYTFGSGTRLTVV.

The V call is TRBV6-6, the J call TRBJ2-1, with 12 bases that match TRBD2. The length of the CDR3 is 16 residues. Germline V CDR1 and CDR2: MNHNY, SVGAGI (reference sequence). V was clipped by 2 bases and J by 5 bases; unmatched bases: 4. In DNA form, the CDR3 reads TGTGCCAGCAGTTACCTAGCGGGAGGGCCCCACAATGAGCAGTTCTTC. Protein: CASSYLAGGPHNEQFF.

V usage is TRBV11-3 and J usage is TRBJ2-2; 7 bases are a match to TRBD1. The germline V gene has CDR1 SGHNT and CDR2 YENEEA. CDR3 size: 17 residues. V lost 5 bases and J lost 0; bases outside the gene matches: 9. In DNA, the CDR3 is TGTGCCAGCAGCCCGGACAGGCGTGACCCGAACACCGGGGAGCTGTTTTTT. Protein product: CASSPDRRDPNTGELFF.

The chain carries TRBV13 and TRBJ2-2, with D possibly called TRBD1 or TRBD2 (5 bases each). Trimming pared 8 bases from V and 3 bases from J, leaving 10 bases between. The CDR3 runs 13 residues. Germline values: CDR1 PRHDT, CDR2 FYEKMQ (reference sequence). The CDR3 loop reads CASGRDHTGELFF. The CDR3 DNA sequence: TGTGCCAGCGGACGGGACCACACCGGGGAGCTGTTTTTT.

The J gene is TRBJ2-1, the V gene TRBV19; 8 bases are a match to TRBD2. The CDR3 spans 14 residues. V dropped 6 bases and J dropped 3; count of bases not matched to a gene: 4. Germline-derived CDR1 and CDR2 are LNHDA and SQIVND (reference sequence). This CDR3 is CASSGRAVYNEQFF. In DNA form, the CDR3 reads TGTGCCAGTAGCGGGAGGGCCGTCTACAATGAGCAGTTCTTC. Based on the CDR3 plus reference TRBV19 and TRBJ2-1, the full variable domain is DGGITQSPKYLFRKEGQNVTLSCEQNLNHDAMYWYRQDPGQGLRLIYYSQIVNDFQKGDIAEGYSVSREKKESFPLTVTSAQKNPTAFYLCASSGRAVYNEQFFGPGTRLTVL.

The rearrangement joins TRBV6-6 to TRBJ2-1; 7 nucleotides agree with TRBD1. The CDR3 is 19 amino acids. Germline V gene data show CDR1 as MNHNY and CDR2 as SVGAGI (reference sequence). V lost 5 bases, J lost 1 base, and 17 bases stayed unmatched. The CDR3 sequence: CASSLNSGLGTASYNEQFF. CDR3 DNA: TGTGCCAGCAGTCTTAATTCGGGGCTGGGGACAGCATCCTACAATGAGCAGTTCTTC.

The chain uses TRBV7-9 and TRBJ2-1; D is unresolved. The CDR3 consists of 13 residues. Germline V gene data show CDR1 as SEHNR and CDR2 as FQNEAQ (reference sequence). Trimming pared 1 base from V and 8 bases from J, leaving 9 bases between. The CDR3 DNA reads as TGTGCCAGCAGCTTAGAGTTCGGGCATGAGCAGTTCTTC. It specifies CASSLEFGHEQFF.

The chain links TRBV24-1 to TRBJ2-3; tentative D call: TRBD2 (6 bases). Trimming left V 7 bases short and J 2 bases short, with 15 bases between. Per germline, CDR1 KGHDR and CDR2 SFDVKD. The CDR3 contains 15 residues. CDR3 coding DNA: TGTGCCACCAGAGACGGGACTTCTCACACAGATACGCAGTATTTT. It encodes CATRDGTSHTDTQYF.

The chain is built from TRBV5-1 and TRBJ2-7; TRBD2 matches 11 bases. The V and J ends lost 4 bases and 1 base, in that order; junction bases with no gene match: 13. The CDR3 contains 18 residues. Germline V gene lookup returns CDR1 SGHRS and CDR2 YFSETQ. The CDR3 protein is CASSLGPGTSGLSYEQYF. CDR3 in DNA: TGCGCCAGCAGCCTAGGCCCCGGGACTAGCGGCCTGTCCTACGAGCAGTACTTC.

The chain carries TRBV2 and TRBJ1-5; no clear D. The CDR3 loop spans 16 amino acids. CDR1 is SNHLY and CDR2 is FYNNEI in the germline V gene. V lost 7 bases, J lost 4 bases, and 20 bases lay in between. CDR3 bases: TGTGCCAGCAAGGGAGACTGGGCGACGGAAAATCAGCCCCAGCATTTT. It is translated as CASKGDWATENQPQHF.

The V call is TRBV29-1, the J call TRBJ2-7, with D maybe TRBD1 (7 bases). Trimming cost V 7 bases and J 3 bases, with 13 bases left between them. This CDR3 spans 12 amino acids. CDR1 is SQVTM, CDR2 ANQGSEA, per germline. CDR3 sequence: CSGGDRDYEQYF. CDR3 coding DNA: TGCAGCGGGGGGGACAGAGACTACGAGCAGTACTTC.

The chain uses TRBV7-3 and TRBJ2-1; possibly TRBD2 for D (6 bases). V was pared by 3 bases and J by 5 bases, with 14 bases between. This CDR3 region has 15 residues. Germline values: CDR1 SGHTA, CDR2 FQGTGA. CDR3 amino acids: CASSLNSGLDNEQFF. The CDR3 DNA reads as TGTGCCAGCAGCTTGAATAGCGGTTTAGACAATGAGCAGTTCTTC.

This clone has just a few counts. The chain recombines TRBV3-1 (or the pseudogene TRBV3-2) with TRBJ1-1; D gene uncertain. Looked up from germline, CDR1 is LGHDT and CDR2 is YNNKEL (reference sequence). V lost 0 bases, J lost 10 bases, and 12 bases lay in between. The CDR3 totals 13 residues. CDR3 in amino acids: CASSQEVERRAFF. The CDR3 nucleotides are TGTGCCAGCAGCCAAGAGGTAGAGAGGCGAGCTTTCTTT.

The chain is built from TRBV11-3 and TRBJ2-5; D might be TRBD2 (5 bases). V was clipped by 1 base and J by 1 base, with 10 bases between them. The CDR3 has 15 amino acids. Germline-derived CDR1 and CDR2 are SGHNT and YENEEA. The CDR3 is CASSLGLEGQETQYF. The CDR3 DNA follows: TGTGCCAGCAGCTTAGGTCTAGAGGGCCAAGAGACCCAGTACTTC.

The J gene is TRBJ2-2, the V gene TRBV27; D is perhaps TRBD1 (6 bases). The CDR3 spans 12 residues. The germline V and J ends were trimmed by 9 bases and 4 bases, with 9 bases remaining between them. The V gene's germline CDR1 is MNHEY and CDR2 SMNVEV (reference sequence). CDR3 in DNA: TGTGCCAGTAGCAGGGGCACCGGGGAGCTGTTTTTT. It is translated as CASSRGTGELFF.

The CDR3, as DNA: TGTGCCAGCGTTCGGACAGAGCCCTACGAGCAGTACTTC. This codes for CASVRTEPYEQYF. The chain links TRBV12-3 or TRBV12-4 to TRBJ2-7; TRBD1 might be the D (6 bases). This CDR3 contains 13 residues. The ends were cut back, 8 bases at V and 2 bases at J, with 13 bases in the middle.

This sequence joins TRBV6-2 or TRBV6-3 and TRBJ1-1; the match to TRBD1 covers 7 bases. V was pared by 2 bases and J by 3 bases, with 0 bases of the junction left unmatched. CDR1 MNHEY and CDR2 SVGEGT come from the germline V gene. CDR3 length equals 13 residues. The CDR3 DNA follows: TGTGCCAGCAGTTACAGGGGGCACACTGAAGCTTTCTTT. This codes for CASSYRGHTEAFF.

The table lists this clone with a count of one. The chain combines TRBV6-2 or TRBV6-3 with TRBJ1-2; no clear D gene. V lost 2 bases to trimming and J lost 8 bases, with 12 bases between them. The germline CDR1 and CDR2 sequences are MNHEY and SVGEGT. The CDR3 is 13 amino acids. In DNA, the CDR3 is TGTGCCAGCAGTTACCCCATCCTCGTGGGCTACACCTTC. Encoded protein: CASSYPILVGYTF.

V is TRBV11-2 and J is TRBJ2-1; 11 nucleotides match TRBD2. The CDR3 consists of 17 residues. The V and J ends lost 5 bases and 0 bases, in that order; junction bases with no gene match: 6. The germline CDR1 and CDR2 sequences are SGHAT and FQNNGV. CDR3 sequence: CASSHGTSGLSYNEQFF. CDR3 sequence (DNA): TGTGCCAGCAGCCACGGGACTAGCGGACTCTCCTACAATGAGCAGTTCTTC.

CDR3 nucleotide sequence: TGCAGTGCTAGTGAGTTAAGGTCGTCCTACGAGCAGTACTTC. Translating it yields CSASELRSSYEQYF. This rearrangement joins TRBV20-1 to TRBJ2-7, with D hard to call. CDR3 length equals 14 residues. Germline values: CDR1 DFQATT, CDR2 SNEGSKA (reference sequence). V lost 3 bases and J 1 base, leaving 13 bases between the germline ends.

The CDR3 protein is CASSQSRATQTEAFF. The CDR3 region has the DNA TGCGCCAGCAGCCAATCCCGGGCCACGCAGACTGAAGCTTTCTTT. This chain links TRBV4-3 with TRBJ1-1; D is uncertain. Between the trimmed V and J ends, which lost 2 bases and 5 bases, there was a span of 15 bases. The CDR3 contains 15 residues. CDR1 is LGHNA, CDR2 YSLEER, per germline.

V and J are TRBV19 and TRBJ1-3, with TRBD1 matching over 7 bases. Germline loops: CDR1 LNHDA, CDR2 SQIVND (reference sequence). The CDR3 is made up of 16 amino acids. V gave up 1 base and J gave up 4 bases; unmatched junction bases: 7. CDR3 sequence: CASSIGRGAFGNTIYF. The CDR3 nucleotides read TGTGCCAGTAGTATAGGCAGGGGGGCGTTCGGAAACACCATATATTTT.

This clone was observed a handful of times. This chain uses TRBV5-1 with TRBJ1-6; 7 bases are shared with TRBD1. CDR3 length: 18 residues. CDR1 and CDR2 from the germline V gene are SGHRS and YFSETQ. Trimming took 0 bases from V and 7 from J; bases not matched to a gene: 13. The CDR3 loop is CASSLGPSLTGNNSPLHF. CDR3 sequence (DNA): TGCGCCAGCAGCTTGGGTCCCTCGTTGACAGGGAACAATTCACCCCTCCACTTT.